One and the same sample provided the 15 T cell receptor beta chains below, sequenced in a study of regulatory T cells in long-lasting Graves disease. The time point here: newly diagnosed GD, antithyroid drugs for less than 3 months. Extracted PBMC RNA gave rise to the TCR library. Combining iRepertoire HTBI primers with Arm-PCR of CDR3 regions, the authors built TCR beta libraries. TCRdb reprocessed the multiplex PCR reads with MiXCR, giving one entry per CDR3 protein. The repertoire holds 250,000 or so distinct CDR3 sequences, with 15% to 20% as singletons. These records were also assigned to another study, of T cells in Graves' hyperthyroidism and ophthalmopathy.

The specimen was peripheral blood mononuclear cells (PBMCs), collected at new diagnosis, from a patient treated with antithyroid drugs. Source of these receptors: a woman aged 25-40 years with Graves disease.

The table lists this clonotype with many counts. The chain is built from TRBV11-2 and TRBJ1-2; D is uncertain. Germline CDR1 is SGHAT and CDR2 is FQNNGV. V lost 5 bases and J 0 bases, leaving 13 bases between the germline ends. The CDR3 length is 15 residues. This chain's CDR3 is CASSQLRTANYGYTF. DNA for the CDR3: TGTGCCAGCAGCCAACTACGAACGGCTAACTATGGCTACACCTTC.

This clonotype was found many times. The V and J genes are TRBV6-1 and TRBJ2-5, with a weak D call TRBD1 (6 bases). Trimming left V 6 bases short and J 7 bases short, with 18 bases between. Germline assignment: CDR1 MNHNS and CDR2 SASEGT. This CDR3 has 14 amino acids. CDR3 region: CASSSDRIGGTQYF. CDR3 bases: TGTGCCAGCAGCTCAGACAGGATCGGAGGGACCCAGTACTTC.

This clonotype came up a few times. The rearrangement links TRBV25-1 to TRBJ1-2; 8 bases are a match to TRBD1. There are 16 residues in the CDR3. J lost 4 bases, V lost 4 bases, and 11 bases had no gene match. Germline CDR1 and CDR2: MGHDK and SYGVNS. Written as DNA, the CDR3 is TGTGCCAGCAGTGCCCGGACAGGGAGGGAAGGCTATGGCTACACCTTC. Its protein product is CASSARTGREGYGYTF.

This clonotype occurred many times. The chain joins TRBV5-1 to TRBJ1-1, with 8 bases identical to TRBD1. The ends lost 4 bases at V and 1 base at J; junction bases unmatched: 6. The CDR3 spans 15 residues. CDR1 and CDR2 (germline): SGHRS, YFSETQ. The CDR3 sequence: CASSNLQGANTEAFF. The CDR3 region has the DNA TGCGCCAGCAGCAACCTTCAGGGGGCGAACACTGAAGCTTTCTTT.

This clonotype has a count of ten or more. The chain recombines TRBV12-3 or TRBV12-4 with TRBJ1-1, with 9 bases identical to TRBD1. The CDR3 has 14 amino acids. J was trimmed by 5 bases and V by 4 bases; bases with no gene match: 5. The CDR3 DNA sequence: TGTGCCAGCAGTTCCTCGACAGGGGGGACTGAAGCTTTCTTT. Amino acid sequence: CASSSSTGGTEAFF.

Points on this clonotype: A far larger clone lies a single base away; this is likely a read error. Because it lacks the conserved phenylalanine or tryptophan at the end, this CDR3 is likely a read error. CDR3 sequence reads: CASSQEGRRPETQYL. The CDR3 bases are TGTGCCAGCAGCCAAGAAGGGCGCAGGCCAGAGACCCAGTACCTC. J is TRBJ2-1 and V is TRBV3-1; D not certain. The closer fit of TRBJ2-5 to the DNA end suggests the J call may be wrong. Germline-derived CDR1 and CDR2 are LGHDT and YNNKEL (reference sequence). The CDR3 is made up of 15 amino acids.

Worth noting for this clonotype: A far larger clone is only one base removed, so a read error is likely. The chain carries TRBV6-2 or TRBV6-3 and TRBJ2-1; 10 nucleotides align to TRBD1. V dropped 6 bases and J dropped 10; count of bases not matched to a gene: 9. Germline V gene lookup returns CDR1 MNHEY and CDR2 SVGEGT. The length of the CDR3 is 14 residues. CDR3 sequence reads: CASRHLDRGYEQFF. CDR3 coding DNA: TGTGCCAGCAGGCACCTGGACAGGGGGTACGAGCAGTTCTTC.

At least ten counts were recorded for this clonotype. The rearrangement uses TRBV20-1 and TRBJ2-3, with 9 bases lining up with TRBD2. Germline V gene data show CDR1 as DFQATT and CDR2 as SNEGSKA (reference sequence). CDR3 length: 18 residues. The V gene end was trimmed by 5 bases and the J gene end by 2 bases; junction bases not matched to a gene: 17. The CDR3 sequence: CSAEVSRGGVLNTDTQYF. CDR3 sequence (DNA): TGCAGTGCTGAAGTATCGCGGGGGGGCGTCTTAAACACAGATACGCAGTATTTT.

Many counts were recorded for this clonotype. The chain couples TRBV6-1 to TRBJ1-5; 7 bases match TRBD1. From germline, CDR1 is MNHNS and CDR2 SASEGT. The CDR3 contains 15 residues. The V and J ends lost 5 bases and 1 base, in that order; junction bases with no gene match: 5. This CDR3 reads CASSLHRGSNQPQHF. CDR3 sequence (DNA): TGTGCCAGCAGTCTACACAGGGGCAGCAATCAGCCCCAGCATTTT.

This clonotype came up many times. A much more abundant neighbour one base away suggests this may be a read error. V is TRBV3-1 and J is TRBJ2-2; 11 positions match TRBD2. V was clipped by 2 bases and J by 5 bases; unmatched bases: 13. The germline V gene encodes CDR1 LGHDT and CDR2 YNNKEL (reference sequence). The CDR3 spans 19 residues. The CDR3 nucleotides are TGTGCCAGCAGCCAAAGTCTAGCGGGGGGTTCCTTTGAAACCGGGGAGCTGTTTTTT. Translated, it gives CASSQSLAGGSFETGELFF.

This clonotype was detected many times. CDR3 residues: CASSPPDRGYEQYF. CDR3 nucleotide sequence: TGTGCCAGCTCACCACCGGACAGGGGTTACGAGCAGTACTTC. The gene calls are TRBV18 and TRBJ2-7; 9 bases are shared with TRBD1. There are 14 residues in the CDR3. Trimming cost V 0 bases and J 4 bases; bases outside gene matches: 1. CDR1 is KGHSH and CDR2 is LQKENI in the germline V gene.

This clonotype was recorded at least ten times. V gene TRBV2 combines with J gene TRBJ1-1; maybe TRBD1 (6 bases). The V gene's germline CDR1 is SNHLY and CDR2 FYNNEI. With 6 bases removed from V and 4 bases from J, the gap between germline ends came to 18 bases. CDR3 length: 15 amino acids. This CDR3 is CASSHSPTGATEAFF. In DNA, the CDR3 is TGTGCCAGCAGCCACTCTCCGACAGGAGCCACTGAAGCTTTCTTT.

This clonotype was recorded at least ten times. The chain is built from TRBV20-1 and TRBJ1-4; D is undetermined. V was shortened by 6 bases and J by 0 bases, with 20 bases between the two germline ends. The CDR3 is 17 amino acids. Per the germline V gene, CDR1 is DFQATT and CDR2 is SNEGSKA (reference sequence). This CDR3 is CSAGGVGGWTTNEKLFF. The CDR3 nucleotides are TGCAGTGCGGGTGGTGTGGGAGGGTGGACAACTAATGAAAAACTGTTTTTT.

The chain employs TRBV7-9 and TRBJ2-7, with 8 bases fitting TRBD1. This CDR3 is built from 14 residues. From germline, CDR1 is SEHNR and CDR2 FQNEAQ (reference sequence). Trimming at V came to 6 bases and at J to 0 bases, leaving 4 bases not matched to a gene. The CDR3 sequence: CASRPTGGSYEQYF. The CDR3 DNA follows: TGTGCCAGCAGGCCCACAGGGGGCTCCTACGAGCAGTACTTC. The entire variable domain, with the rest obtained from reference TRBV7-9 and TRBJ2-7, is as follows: DTGVSQNPRHKITKRGQNVTFRCDPISEHNRLYWYRQTLGQGPEFLTYFQNEAQLEKSRLLSDRFSAERPKGSFSTLEIQRTEQGDSAMYLCASRPTGGSYEQYFGPGTRLTVT.

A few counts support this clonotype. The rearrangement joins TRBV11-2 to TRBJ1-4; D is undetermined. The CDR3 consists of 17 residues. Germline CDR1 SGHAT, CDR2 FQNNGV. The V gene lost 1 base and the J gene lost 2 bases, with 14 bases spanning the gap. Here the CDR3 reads CASSLAEGSWTNEKLFF. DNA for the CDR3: TGTGCCAGCAGCTTAGCCGAGGGCTCATGGACTAATGAAAAACTGTTTTTT.